Shown below are 28 T cell receptor beta chains from a single sample sequenced in a study of blood T cell repertoires in COVID-19. Data came from immunoSEQ multiplex PCR; TCRdb stores just in-frame clones and leaves some out. The sample carries 140,000 to 150,000 clones, around 81% recorded once. The sample taken for sequencing was PBMCs or T cells enriched from blood (not recorded which). Receptors were obtained from a woman aged 35 to 49 who had recovered from COVID-19.

The rearrangement joins TRBV19 to TRBJ1-1, with D maybe TRBD1 (5 bases). CDR3 length: 13 residues. Trimming stripped 6 bases from V and 2 bases from J, with 10 bases between. Germline V CDR1 and CDR2: LNHDA, SQIVND (reference sequence). The CDR3 is CASSFRANTEAFF. The CDR3 DNA reads as TGTGCCAGTAGCTTCAGGGCCAACACTGAAGCTTTCTTT.

This chain links TRBV7-9 with TRBJ2-2, with 10 bases aligning to TRBD2. The V gene's germline CDR1 is SEHNR and CDR2 FQNEAQ (reference sequence). This CDR3 comprises 15 residues. V gave up 5 bases and J gave up 6 bases; unmatched junction bases: 6. The CDR3 region is CASSPSGRASGELFF. The DNA of the CDR3 is TGTGCCAGCAGCCCCAGCGGGAGGGCCTCCGGGGAGCTGTTTTTT. The complete variable domain, with remaining parts taken from reference TRBV7-9 and TRBJ2-2, reads DTGVSQNPRHKITKRGQNVTFRCDPISEHNRLYWYRQTLGQGPEFLTYFQNEAQLEKSRLLSDRFSAERPKGSFSTLEIQRTEQGDSAMYLCASSPSGRASGELFFGEGSRLTVL.

V is TRBV19 and J is TRBJ2-2, with D possibly being TRBD2 (6 bases). Looked up from germline, CDR1 is LNHDA and CDR2 is SQIVND (reference sequence). The CDR3 has 14 residues. Trimming removed 3 bases at V and 1 base at J, with 6 bases between. CDR3 bases: TGTGCCAGTAGTATGGGGGGGAACACCGGGGAGCTGTTTTTT. It is translated as CASSMGGNTGELFF.

The V and J genes are TRBV4-1 and TRBJ2-5; unclear D gene. The CDR3 runs to 14 residues. Trimming took 0 bases from V and 6 from J, leaving 11 bases between them. Germline CDR1 MGHRA, CDR2 YSYEKL. CDR3 in amino acids: CASSQDGQRQTQYF. The CDR3 DNA follows: TGCGCCAGCAGCCAAGATGGGCAGAGACAGACCCAGTACTTC.

This clone came up a few times. The rearrangement links TRBV7-9 to TRBJ1-1, with 7 bases identical to TRBD1. Germline CDR1 and CDR2: SEHNR and FQNEAQ (reference sequence). The CDR3 covers 12 residues. After removal of 5 bases from V and 8 bases from J, the junction contained 5 bases not matched to a gene. CDR3 nucleotides: TGTGCCAGCAGCACCGGGACAGTGGAAGCTTTCTTT. Protein: CASSTGTVEAFF. Full variable domain (rest looked up from reference TRBV7-9 and TRBJ1-1): DTGVSQNPRHKITKRGQNVTFRCDPISEHNRLYWYRQTLGQGPEFLTYFQNEAQLEKSRLLSDRFSAERPKGSFSTLEIQRTEQGDSAMYLCASSTGTVEAFFGQGTRLTVV.

The gene calls are TRBV5-1 and TRBJ2-1; 7 bases are a match to TRBD2. CDR1 is SGHRS, CDR2 YFSETQ, per germline. The CDR3 totals 15 residues. Losses at the gene ends were 0 bases for V and 2 bases for J; bases not matched to a gene: 2. CDR3 protein: CASSLASGTYNEQFF. CDR3 bases: TGCGCCAGCAGCTTGGCTAGCGGAACCTACAATGAGCAGTTCTTC.

The rearrangement uses TRBV5-4 and TRBJ2-2, with 7 bases that match TRBD1. Per germline, CDR1 SGHNT and CDR2 YYREEE (reference sequence). V gave up 5 bases and J gave up 4 bases; unmatched junction bases: 8. There are 15 residues in the CDR3. CDR3 region: CASRSGQLGTGELFF. The DNA for the CDR3 is TGTGCCAGCAGGTCGGGACAGCTCGGCACCGGGGAGCTGTTTTTT.

The V call is TRBV7-9, the J call TRBJ1-5; a possible D gene is TRBD1 (5 bases). The V and J ends lost 5 bases and 2 bases respectively, with 16 bases between them. This CDR3 is built from 16 residues. The germline CDR1 and CDR2 sequences are SEHNR and FQNEAQ (reference sequence). CDR3 bases: TGTGCCAGCAGCACTACTCGGGGGGAGGGCAATCAGCCCCAGCATTTT. This encodes CASSTTRGEGNQPQHF.

The chain combines TRBV6-4 with TRBJ2-1; 8 nucleotides agree with TRBD1. CDR1 and CDR2 (germline): MRHNA, SNTAGT. Trimming cost V 5 bases and J 7 bases; bases outside gene matches: 7. The CDR3 extends over 14 amino acids. The CDR3 nucleotides are TGTGCCAGCAGTCTCGGGACAGGAGGGAATGAGCAGTTCTTC. Protein sequence: CASSLGTGGNEQFF.

The rearrangement joins TRBV3-1 (or the pseudogene TRBV3-2) to TRBJ2-1, with D hard to call. The CDR3 is 16 residues long. Germline CDR1 LGHDT, CDR2 YNNKEL (reference sequence). Trimming took 1 base from V and 7 from J, leaving 17 bases between them. The chain's CDR3 is CASSQARLGSGNEQFF. The CDR3, as DNA: TGTGCCAGCAGCCAAGCTAGACTGGGTTCCGGGAATGAGCAGTTCTTC.

This rearrangement joins TRBV10-3 to TRBJ1-1; the D gene is possibly TRBD1 (6 bases). CDR1 and CDR2 from the germline V gene are ENHRY and SYGVKD. This CDR3 region has 14 residues. The germline V and J ends were trimmed by 7 bases and 5 bases, with 17 bases remaining between them. CDR3 loop: CAITTGSLGTEAFF. The CDR3 DNA is TGTGCCATCACTACAGGGAGTTTGGGGACTGAAGCTTTCTTT.

The chain uses TRBV5-1 and TRBJ2-2; 14 positions match TRBD2. This CDR3 contains 15 residues. Per germline, CDR1 SGHRS and CDR2 YFSETQ. The ends lost 4 bases at V and 4 bases at J; junction bases unmatched: 0. DNA for the CDR3: TGCGCCAGCAGCGGGACTAGCGGGAGCACCGGGGAGCTGTTTTTT. Translation: CASSGTSGSTGELFF.

The chain combines TRBV3-1 (or the pseudogene TRBV3-2) with TRBJ2-1, with TRBD1 identical over 8 bases. The J segment lost 10 bases and the V segment lost 3 bases, leaving 8 bases of the junction unmatched. CDR3 size: 14 residues. The V gene's germline CDR1 is LGHDT and CDR2 YNNKEL (reference sequence). CDR3 sequence reads: CASSQGTGGREQFF. Written as DNA, the CDR3 is TGTGCCAGCAGCCAGGGCACAGGGGGGAGGGAGCAGTTCTTC.

The CDR3 loop reads CASNTGLNEKLFF. The DNA of the CDR3 is TGTGCCAGCAATACGGGTTTAAATGAAAAACTGTTTTTT. The V call is TRBV12-3 or TRBV12-4, the J call TRBJ1-4; D remains unclear. The CDR3 has 13 amino acids. Trimming removed 7 bases from V and 5 bases from J, with 11 bases in between.

The V call is TRBV5-1, the J call TRBJ1-2; D possibly corresponds to TRBD1 (6 bases). Per the germline V gene, CDR1 is SGHRS and CDR2 is YFSETQ. This CDR3 comprises 15 residues. With 1 base removed from V and 0 bases from J, the gap between germline ends came to 10 bases. CDR3 sequence reads: CASSLSGGPNYGYTF. In DNA form, the CDR3 reads TGCGCCAGCAGCTTGTCGGGGGGGCCTAACTATGGCTACACCTTC.

This clone was found once. The chain employs TRBV7-3 and TRBJ1-1; possibly TRBD1 for D (5 bases). The CDR3 covers 13 residues. From germline, CDR1 is SGHTA and CDR2 FQGTGA. The V end lost 5 bases, the J end lost 4 bases, and 11 bases lay between the germline ends. The chain's CDR3 is CASSPQGITEAFF. The CDR3 DNA is TGTGCCAGCAGCCCCCAGGGTATCACTGAAGCTTTCTTT.

This clone was observed many times. The chain combines TRBV27 with TRBJ2-1, with TRBD2 identical over 9 bases. The V and J ends lost 3 bases and 7 bases, in that order; junction bases with no gene match: 7. CDR1 is MNHEY and CDR2 is SMNVEV in the germline V gene (reference sequence). This CDR3 is built from 15 residues. The CDR3 coding sequence is TGTGCCAGCAGTTTTTTGGCGGGAGGGGGGAATGAGCAGTTCTTC. Its protein is CASSFLAGGGNEQFF.

This sequence joins TRBV6-4 and TRBJ2-1; 13 positions match TRBD2. The V gene end was trimmed by 4 bases and the J gene end by 2 bases; junction bases not matched to a gene: 8. This CDR3 has 18 residues. From germline, CDR1 is MRHNA and CDR2 SNTAGT. The CDR3 sequence: CASSVRTSGSRPYNEQFF. DNA for the CDR3: TGTGCCAGCAGTGTGAGGACTAGCGGGAGTAGACCCTACAATGAGCAGTTCTTC.

The rearrangement links TRBV7-8 to TRBJ2-2; unclear D gene. The CDR3 contains 15 residues. Germline assignment: CDR1 SGHVS and CDR2 FQNEAQ. Trimming left V 2 bases short and J 1 base short, with 8 bases between. CDR3 in amino acids: CASSLLAMNTGELFF. The CDR3 DNA is TGTGCCAGCAGCTTACTTGCTATGAACACCGGGGAGCTGTTTTTT.

This chain connects TRBV3-1 (or the pseudogene TRBV3-2) to TRBJ2-7; maybe TRBD1 (6 bases). Deletions cut 5 bases from V and 4 bases from J, with 24 bases between. The CDR3 totals 17 residues. Germline CDR1 LGHDT, CDR2 YNNKEL (reference sequence). CDR3 in DNA: TGTGCCAGCAGCAGGGCACGGACAGCCCCCGGGTTTTACGAGCAGTACTTC. Protein sequence: CASSRARTAPGFYEQYF.

The chain recombines TRBV2 with TRBJ2-3, with 7 bases that match TRBD2. J gave up 1 base and V 3 bases, and 7 bases lay outside the gene matches. The germline CDR1 and CDR2 sequences are SNHLY and FYNNEI. This CDR3 region has 16 residues. The CDR3 sequence is CASSDTTSSRTDTQYF. CDR3 nucleotides: TGTGCCAGCAGTGATACGACTAGCAGCCGCACAGATACGCAGTATTTT. Full variable domain (rest looked up from reference TRBV2 and TRBJ2-3): EPEVTQTPSHQVTQMGQEVILRCVPISNHLYFYWYRQILGQKVEFLVSFYNNEISEKSEIFDDQFSVERPDGSNFTLKIRSTKLEDSAMYFCASSDTTSSRTDTQYFGPGTRLTVL.

The count of this clone is one. V usage is TRBV6-5 and J usage is TRBJ2-7; the match to TRBD2 covers 10 bases. J was trimmed by 3 bases and V by 0 bases; bases with no gene match: 5. This CDR3 is 16 amino acids long. CDR1 and CDR2 from the germline V gene are MNHEY and SVGAGI. CDR3 DNA sequence: TGTGCCAGCAGTTACTCGAAGGCTAGCGGGAGCTACGAGCAGTACTTC. Its translation is CASSYSKASGSYEQYF.

The gene calls are TRBV24-1 and TRBJ1-2; no reliable D call. Trimming took off 4 bases at V and 7 bases at J, with 15 bases between the two ends. This CDR3 has 14 residues. The V gene's germline CDR1 is KGHDR and CDR2 SFDVKD. The CDR3 loop is CATSDPGPYGGYTF. CDR3 DNA sequence: TGTGCCACCAGTGACCCGGGTCCTTACGGTGGCTACACCTTC.

The chain uses TRBV15 and TRBJ2-1; 10 positions agree with TRBD2. V was clipped by 1 base and J by 8 bases; unmatched bases: 8. This CDR3 has 16 residues. Germline CDR1 LNHNV, CDR2 YYDKDF (reference sequence). The CDR3 DNA reads as TGTGCCACCAGCAGAGGCGCTAGCGGGAGAGATCATGAGCAGTTCTTC. Its translation is CATSRGASGRDHEQFF.

This chain links TRBV7-9 with TRBJ2-7; 11 bases are a match to TRBD2. The ends lost 3 bases at V and 0 bases at J; junction bases unmatched: 1. The CDR3 is 15 amino acids. Germline assignment: CDR1 SEHNR and CDR2 FQNEAQ (reference sequence). CDR3 sequence (DNA): TGTGCCAGCAGCTTTACTAGCGGGAGCTCCTACGAGCAGTACTTC. Translation gives CASSFTSGSSYEQYF.

The chain has TRBV6-5 and TRBJ2-1, with TRBD1 as a possible D gene (5 bases). Trimming stripped 0 bases from V and 4 bases from J, with 13 bases between. This CDR3 has 16 amino acids. The germline V gene encodes CDR1 MNHEY and CDR2 SVGAGI. The DNA for the CDR3 is TGTGCCAGCAGTTACTCGGTACAAAACAGGTACAATGAGCAGTTCTTC. Translated: CASSYSVQNRYNEQFF.

The chain couples TRBV11-2 to TRBJ2-5; D gene unclear. The V gene's germline CDR1 is SGHAT and CDR2 FQNNGV. CDR3 length equals 15 residues. The V gene lost 2 bases and the J gene lost 5 bases, with 15 bases spanning the gap. The CDR3 DNA is TGTGCCAGCAGCTTATTTAGCTCCAGCTCGGAGACCCAGTACTTC. Protein: CASSLFSSSSETQYF.

The rearrangement links TRBV2 to TRBJ2-2; TRBD1 matches at 9 bases. The CDR3 runs to 16 residues. Trimming removed 4 bases from V and 4 bases from J; junction bases left unmatched: 7. CDR1 SNHLY and CDR2 FYNNEI come from the germline V gene. The CDR3 nucleotides are TGTGCCAGCAGTGCCAGGACAGGGGTCGGCACCGGGGAGCTGTTTTTT. It is translated as CASSARTGVGTGELFF.